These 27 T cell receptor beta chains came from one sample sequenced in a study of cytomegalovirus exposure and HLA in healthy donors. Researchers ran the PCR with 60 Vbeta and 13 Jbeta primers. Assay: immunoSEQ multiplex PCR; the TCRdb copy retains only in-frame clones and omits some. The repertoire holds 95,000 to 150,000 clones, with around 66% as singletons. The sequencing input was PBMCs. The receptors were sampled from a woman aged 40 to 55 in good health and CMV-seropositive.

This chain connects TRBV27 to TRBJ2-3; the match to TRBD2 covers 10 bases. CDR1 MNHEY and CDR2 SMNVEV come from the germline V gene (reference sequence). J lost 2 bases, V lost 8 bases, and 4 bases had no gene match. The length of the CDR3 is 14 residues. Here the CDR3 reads CASGSGGDTDTQYF. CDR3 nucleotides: TGTGCCAGCGGCAGCGGGGGGGACACAGATACGCAGTATTTT.

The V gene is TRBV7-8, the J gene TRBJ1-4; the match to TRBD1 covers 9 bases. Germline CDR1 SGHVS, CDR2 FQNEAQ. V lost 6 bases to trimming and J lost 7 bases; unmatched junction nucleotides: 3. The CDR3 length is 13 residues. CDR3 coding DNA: TGTGCCAGCAGGGGACAGGGATCTGAAAAACTGTTTTTT. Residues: CASRGQGSEKLFF.

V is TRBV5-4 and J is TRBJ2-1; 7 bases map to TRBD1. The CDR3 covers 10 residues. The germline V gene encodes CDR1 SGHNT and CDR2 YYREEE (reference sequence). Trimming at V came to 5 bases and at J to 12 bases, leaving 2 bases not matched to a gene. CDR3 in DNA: TGTGCCAGCAGACCAGGGGGGCAGTTCTTC. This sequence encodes CASRPGGQFF. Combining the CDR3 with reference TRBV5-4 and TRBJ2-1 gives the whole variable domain ETGVTQSPTHLIKTRGQQVTLRCSSQSGHNTVSWYQQALGQGPQFIFQYYREEENGRGNFPPRFSGLQFPNYSSELNVNALELDDSALYLCASRPGGQFFGPGTRLTVL.

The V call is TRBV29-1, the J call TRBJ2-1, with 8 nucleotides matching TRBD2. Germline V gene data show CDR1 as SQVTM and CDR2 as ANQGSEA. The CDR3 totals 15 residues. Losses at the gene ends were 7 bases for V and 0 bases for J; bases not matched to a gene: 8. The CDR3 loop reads CSATGGASSYNEQFF. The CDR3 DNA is TGCAGCGCCACCGGGGGGGCGAGCTCCTACAATGAGCAGTTCTTC.

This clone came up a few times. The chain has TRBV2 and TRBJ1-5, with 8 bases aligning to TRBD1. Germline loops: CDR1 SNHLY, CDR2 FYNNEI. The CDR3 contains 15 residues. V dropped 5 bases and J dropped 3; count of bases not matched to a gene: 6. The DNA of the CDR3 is TGTGCCAGCAGTTCACGGACAGGGACCAATCAGCCCCAGCATTTT. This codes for CASSSRTGTNQPQHF.

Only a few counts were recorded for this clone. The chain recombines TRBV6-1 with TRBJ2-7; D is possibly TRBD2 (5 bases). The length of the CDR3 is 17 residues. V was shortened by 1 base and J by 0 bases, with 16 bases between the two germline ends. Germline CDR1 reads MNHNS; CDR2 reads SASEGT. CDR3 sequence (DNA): TGTGCCAGCAGTGAAGGGACTCAAGGACTCGGCTCCTACGAGCAGTACTTC. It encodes CASSEGTQGLGSYEQYF.

This CDR3 reads CASSQDYGVEDYGYTF. The DNA for the CDR3 is TGTGCCAGCAGCCAAGACTACGGGGTCGAGGACTATGGCTACACCTTC. The chain joins TRBV4-2 to TRBJ1-2, with unresolved D. Per germline, CDR1 LGHNA and CDR2 YNFKEQ. Trimming shortened V by 0 bases and J by 3 bases, and 14 bases separated the two germline ends. The CDR3 has 16 amino acids.

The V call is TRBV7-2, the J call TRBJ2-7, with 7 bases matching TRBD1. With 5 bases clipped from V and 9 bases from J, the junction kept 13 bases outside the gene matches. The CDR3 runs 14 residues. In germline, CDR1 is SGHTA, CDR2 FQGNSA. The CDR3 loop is CASSPGTEALGQYF. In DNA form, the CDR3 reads TGTGCCAGCAGCCCAGGGACAGAGGCCCTGGGGCAGTACTTC.

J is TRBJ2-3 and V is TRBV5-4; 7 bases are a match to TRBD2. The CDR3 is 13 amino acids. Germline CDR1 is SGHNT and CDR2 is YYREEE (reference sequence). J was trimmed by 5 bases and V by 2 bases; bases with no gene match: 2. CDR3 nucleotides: TGTGCCAGCAGCTTCGCGGGAGAAGATACGCAGTATTTT. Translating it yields CASSFAGEDTQYF. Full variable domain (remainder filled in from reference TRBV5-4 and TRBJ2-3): ETGVTQSPTHLIKTRGQQVTLRCSSQSGHNTVSWYQQALGQGPQFIFQYYREEENGRGNFPPRFSGLQFPNYSSELNVNALELDDSALYLCASSFAGEDTQYFGPGTRLTVL.

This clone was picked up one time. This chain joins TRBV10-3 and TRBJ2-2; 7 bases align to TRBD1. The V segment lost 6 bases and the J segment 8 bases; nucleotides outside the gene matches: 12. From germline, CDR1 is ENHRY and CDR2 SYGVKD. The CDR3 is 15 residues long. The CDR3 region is CAISANAGQVGELFF. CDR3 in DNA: TGTGCCATCAGCGCGAACGCCGGACAGGTTGGGGAGCTGTTTTTT.

The CDR3 is CASRDPGTGSGYTF. DNA of the CDR3: TGTGCCAGCAGAGACCCCGGGACAGGGAGTGGCTACACCTTC. The V gene is TRBV6-6, the J gene TRBJ1-2, with TRBD1 identical over 9 bases. The CDR3 length is 14 residues. The germline gives CDR1 MNHNY, CDR2 SVGAGI (reference sequence). Unmatched junction bases numbered 9, after V lost 6 bases and J lost 7 bases.

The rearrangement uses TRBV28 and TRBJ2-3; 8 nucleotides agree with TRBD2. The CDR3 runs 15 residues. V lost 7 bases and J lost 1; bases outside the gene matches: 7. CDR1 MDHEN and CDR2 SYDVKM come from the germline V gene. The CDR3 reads CASTPRGARTDTQYF. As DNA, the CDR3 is TGTGCCAGCACCCCGCGGGGGGCGCGCACAGATACGCAGTATTTT.

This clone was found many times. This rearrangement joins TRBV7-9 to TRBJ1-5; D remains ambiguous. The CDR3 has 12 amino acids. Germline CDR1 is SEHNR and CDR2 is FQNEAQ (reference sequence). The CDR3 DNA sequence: TGTGCAATACAATCGGGTAACGTCCCCCAGCATTTT. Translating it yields CAIQSGNVPQHF.

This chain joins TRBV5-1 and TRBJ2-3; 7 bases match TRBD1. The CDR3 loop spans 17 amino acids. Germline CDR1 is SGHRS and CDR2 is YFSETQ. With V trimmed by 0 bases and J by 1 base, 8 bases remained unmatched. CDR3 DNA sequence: TGCGCCAGCAGCTTGGGGGCGGCAGGGGGAGGCACAGATACGCAGTATTTT. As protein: CASSLGAAGGGTDTQYF. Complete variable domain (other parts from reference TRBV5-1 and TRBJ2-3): KAGVTQTPRYLIKTRGQQVTLSCSPISGHRSVSWYQQTPGQGLQFLFEYFSETQRNKGNFPGRFSGRQFSNSRSEMNVSTLELGDSALYLCASSLGAAGGGTDTQYFGPGTRLTVL.

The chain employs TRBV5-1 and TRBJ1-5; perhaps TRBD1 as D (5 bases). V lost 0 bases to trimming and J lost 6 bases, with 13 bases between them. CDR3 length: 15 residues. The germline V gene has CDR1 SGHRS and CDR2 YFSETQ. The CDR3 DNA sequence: TGCGCCAGCAGCTTGGACGGAGGGGAGACTCAGCCCCAGCATTTT. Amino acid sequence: CASSLDGGETQPQHF.

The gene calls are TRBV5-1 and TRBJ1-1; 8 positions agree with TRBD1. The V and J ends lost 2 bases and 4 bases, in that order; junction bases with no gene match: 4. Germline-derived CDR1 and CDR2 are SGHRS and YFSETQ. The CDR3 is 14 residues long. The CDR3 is CASSLQGDGTEAFF. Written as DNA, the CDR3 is TGCGCCAGCAGCTTACAGGGGGATGGCACTGAAGCTTTCTTT.

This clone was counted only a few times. CDR3 coding DNA: TGTGCCAGCAGAGGCGACAGGGGGAGAACTGAAGCTTTCTTT. Protein sequence: CASRGDRGRTEAFF. The V gene is TRBV6-6, the J gene TRBJ1-1, with 9 bases that match TRBD1. The CDR3 loop spans 14 amino acids. Germline loops: CDR1 MNHNY, CDR2 SVGAGI (reference sequence). The V segment lost 6 bases and the J segment 5 bases; nucleotides outside the gene matches: 7.

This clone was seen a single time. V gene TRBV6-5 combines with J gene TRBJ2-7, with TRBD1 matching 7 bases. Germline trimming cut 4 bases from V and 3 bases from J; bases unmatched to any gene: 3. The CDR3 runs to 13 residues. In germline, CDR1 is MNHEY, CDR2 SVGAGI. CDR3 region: CASSWDRDYEQYF. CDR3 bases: TGTGCCAGCAGTTGGGACAGAGACTACGAGCAGTACTTC.

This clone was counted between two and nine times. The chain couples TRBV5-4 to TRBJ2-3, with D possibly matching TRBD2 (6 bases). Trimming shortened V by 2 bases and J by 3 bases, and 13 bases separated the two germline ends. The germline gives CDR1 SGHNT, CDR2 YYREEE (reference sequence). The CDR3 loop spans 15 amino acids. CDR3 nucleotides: TGTGCCAGCAGCTTTGAAGCGGGTCTTACAGATACGCAGTATTTT. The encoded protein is CASSFEAGLTDTQYF.

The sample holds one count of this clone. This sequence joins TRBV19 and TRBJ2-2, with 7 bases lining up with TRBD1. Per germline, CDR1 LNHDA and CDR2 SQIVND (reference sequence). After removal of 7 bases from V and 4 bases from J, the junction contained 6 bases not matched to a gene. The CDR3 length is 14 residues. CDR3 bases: TGTGCCAGTAAGACAGGGCCCCGCACCGGGGAGCTGTTTTTT. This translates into CASKTGPRTGELFF.

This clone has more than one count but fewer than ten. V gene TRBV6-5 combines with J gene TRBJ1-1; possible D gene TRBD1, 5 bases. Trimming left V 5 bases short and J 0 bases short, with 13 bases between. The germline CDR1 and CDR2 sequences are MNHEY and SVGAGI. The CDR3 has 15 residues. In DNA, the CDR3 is TGTGCCAGCAGTAAGGCCCGGGGGGTGAACACTGAAGCTTTCTTT. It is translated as CASSKARGVNTEAFF.

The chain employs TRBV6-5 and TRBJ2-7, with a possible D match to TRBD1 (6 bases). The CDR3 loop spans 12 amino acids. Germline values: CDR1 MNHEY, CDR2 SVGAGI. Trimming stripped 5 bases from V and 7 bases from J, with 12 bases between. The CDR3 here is CASSPGQREQYF. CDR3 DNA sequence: TGTGCCAGCAGTCCCGGACAGCGGGAGCAGTACTTC.

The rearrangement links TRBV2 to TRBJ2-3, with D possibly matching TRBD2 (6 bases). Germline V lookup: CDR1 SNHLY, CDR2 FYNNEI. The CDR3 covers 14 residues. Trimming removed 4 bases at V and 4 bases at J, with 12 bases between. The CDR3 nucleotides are TGTGCCAGCAGTGTGGGCGGGGCAGCAGATACGCAGTATTTT. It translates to CASSVGGAADTQYF. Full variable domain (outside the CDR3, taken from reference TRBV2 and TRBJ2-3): EPEVTQTPSHQVTQMGQEVILRCVPISNHLYFYWYRQILGQKVEFLVSFYNNEISEKSEIFDDQFSVERPDGSNFTLKIRSTKLEDSAMYFCASSVGGAADTQYFGPGTRLTVL.

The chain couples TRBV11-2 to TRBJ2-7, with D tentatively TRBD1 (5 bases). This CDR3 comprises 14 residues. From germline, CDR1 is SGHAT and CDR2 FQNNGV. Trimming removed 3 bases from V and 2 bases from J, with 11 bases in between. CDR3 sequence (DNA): TGTGCCAGCAGCTTTGTAGCAGGGACCTACGAGCAGTACTTC. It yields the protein CASSFVAGTYEQYF.

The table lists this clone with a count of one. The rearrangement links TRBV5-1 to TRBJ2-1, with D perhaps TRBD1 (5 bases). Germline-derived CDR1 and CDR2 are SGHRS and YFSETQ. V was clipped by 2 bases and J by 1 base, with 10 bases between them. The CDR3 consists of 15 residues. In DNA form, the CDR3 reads TGCGCCAGCAGCTTCGAAGGGGCATCCTACAATGAGCAGTTCTTC. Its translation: CASSFEGASYNEQFF.

The CDR3 DNA sequence: TGTGCCAGCAGTTCCGCAACAGGGGGCGGTCAGCCCCAGCATTTT. Protein: CASSSATGGGQPQHF. The chain combines TRBV6-6 with TRBJ1-5; 9 bases match TRBD1. Germline V CDR1 and CDR2: MNHNY, SVGAGI (reference sequence). The length of the CDR3 is 15 residues. The V segment lost 4 bases and the J segment 6 bases; nucleotides outside the gene matches: 7.

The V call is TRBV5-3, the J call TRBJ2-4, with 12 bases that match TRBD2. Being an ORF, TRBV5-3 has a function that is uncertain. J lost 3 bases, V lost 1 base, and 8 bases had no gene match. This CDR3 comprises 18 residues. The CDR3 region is CARSLTSGGPQGKNIQYF. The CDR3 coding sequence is TGTGCCAGAAGCTTGACTAGCGGGGGGCCCCAGGGCAAAAACATTCAGTACTTC.